One sample yielded the 31 T cell receptor beta chains listed below, sequenced in a study of blood T cell repertoires in COVID-19. Using immunoSEQ multiplex PCR, the repertoire was profiled, and TCRdb retains in-frame clones only, with some absent. Found here are about 220,000 clones, roughly 84% of them singletons; the top ten hold about 20%. The sample consisted of peripheral blood. These receptors originate from a man aged 30-40 years with active or convalescent COVID-19.

The chain combines TRBV5-1 with TRBJ1-2; D is perhaps TRBD1 (6 bases). The germline CDR1 and CDR2 sequences are SGHRS and YFSETQ. Trimming pared 4 bases from V and 5 bases from J, leaving 15 bases between. This CDR3 has 14 amino acids. In DNA, the CDR3 is TGCGCCAGCAGCCTCGACAGGTCTCAATATGGCTACACCTTC. Its protein product is CASSLDRSQYGYTF.

The chain is built from TRBV9 and TRBJ2-5; D uncertain. The V and J ends lost 4 bases and 8 bases respectively, with 21 bases between them. The CDR3 totals 15 residues. Germline V gene sequence: CDR1 SGDLS, CDR2 YYNGEE. CDR3 bases: TGTGCCAGCAGCCCCTCCCCCCTACCTGGCGGTACCCAGTACTTC. Encoded protein: CASSPSPLPGGTQYF.

The chain has TRBV2 and TRBJ2-7; 7 bases are shared with TRBD1. Germline CDR1 reads SNHLY; CDR2 reads FYNNEI. This CDR3 is built from 14 residues. The V and J ends lost 5 bases and 1 base, in that order; junction bases with no gene match: 5. This CDR3 reads CASSLQGLSYEQYF. The CDR3 coding sequence is TGTGCCAGCAGTTTACAGGGGTTATCCTACGAGCAGTACTTC.

This clone showed up just once. J is TRBJ2-7 and V is TRBV5-6; TRBD1 aligns across 7 bases. This CDR3 comprises 13 residues. Per germline, CDR1 SGHDT and CDR2 YYEEEE. Unmatched junction bases numbered 4, after V lost 7 bases and J lost 0 bases. The chain's CDR3 is CASFGQDSYEQYF. CDR3 in DNA: TGTGCCAGCTTCGGACAGGACTCCTACGAGCAGTACTTC.

The V call is TRBV2, the J call TRBJ1-1, with a tentative D call TRBD1 (5 bases). CDR1 is SNHLY and CDR2 is FYNNEI in the germline V gene. V was shortened by 6 bases and J by 5 bases, with 13 bases between the two germline ends. The CDR3 extends over 13 amino acids. CDR3 bases: TGTGCCAGCAGCCTAGGAGGGGTAACTGAAGCTTTCTTT. Translation: CASSLGGVTEAFF.

This clone was detected only once. Additional DNA sequences in this sample encode the identical CDR3. V and J are TRBV18 and TRBJ1-2; the match to TRBD1 covers 7 bases. This CDR3 contains 15 residues. The junction had 3 bases not matched to a gene; V was cut back by 0 bases and J by 2 bases. The germline V gene has CDR1 KGHSH and CDR2 LQKENI. The CDR3 DNA follows: TGTGCCAGCTCACCACCCTGGGACAGCAACTATGGCTACACCTTC. Translated, it gives CASSPPWDSNYGYTF.

The rearrangement uses TRBV11-2 and TRBJ1-1, with 7 bases that match TRBD1. Germline CDR1 is SGHAT and CDR2 is FQNNGV. Losses at the gene ends were 2 bases for V and 4 bases for J; bases not matched to a gene: 4. The CDR3 sequence is 14 residues long. This chain's CDR3 is CASSLQHRGTEAFF. CDR3 DNA sequence: TGTGCCAGCAGCTTACAGCACAGGGGCACTGAAGCTTTCTTT.

This rearrangement joins TRBV7-6 to TRBJ2-2; 11 bases are a match to TRBD1. V lost 4 bases and J lost 5; bases outside the gene matches: 3. CDR1 and CDR2 (germline): SGHVS, FNYEAQ. The CDR3 has 15 amino acids. CDR3 sequence (DNA): TGTGCCAGCAGCTGGGGACAGGGGGGAACCGGGGAGCTGTTTTTT. As protein: CASSWGQGGTGELFF. The full variable domain, in which reference TRBV7-6 and TRBJ2-2 provide the parts outside the CDR3, is GAGVSQSPRYKVTKRGQDVALRCDPISGHVSLYWYRQALGQGPEFLTYFNYEAQQDKSGLPNDRFSAERPEGSISTLTIQRTEQRDSAMYRCASSWGQGGTGELFFGEGSRLTVL.

This chain joins TRBV13 and TRBJ2-7, with TRBD2 matching 7 bases. Looked up from germline, CDR1 is PRHDT and CDR2 is FYEKMQ (reference sequence). V shed 1 base, J shed 3 bases, and the junction held 6 bases outside the gene matches. The CDR3 spans 15 residues. The CDR3 is CASSLAGGKNYEQYF. CDR3 in DNA: TGTGCCAGCAGCTTAGCGGGGGGTAAGAACTACGAGCAGTACTTC.

V usage is TRBV19 and J usage is TRBJ2-1; 8 nucleotides match TRBD2. The CDR3 loop spans 15 amino acids. The germline V gene encodes CDR1 LNHDA and CDR2 SQIVND (reference sequence). The V and J ends lost 9 bases and 10 bases, in that order; junction bases with no gene match: 17. The CDR3 reads CASAPLAATLGEQFF. The CDR3 bases are TGTGCCAGCGCCCCACTAGCGGCGACCCTAGGAGAGCAGTTCTTC. Complete variable domain (other parts from reference TRBV19 and TRBJ2-1): DGGITQSPKYLFRKEGQNVTLSCEQNLNHDAMYWYRQDPGQGLRLIYYSQIVNDFQKGDIAEGYSVSREKKESFPLTVTSAQKNPTAFYLCASAPLAATLGEQFFGPGTRLTVL.

This clone was detected once. The genes are TRBV5-1 and TRBJ2-3; TRBD2 matches at 7 bases. CDR1 is SGHRS and CDR2 is YFSETQ in the germline V gene. The J segment lost 2 bases and the V segment lost 4 bases, leaving 4 bases of the junction unmatched. The CDR3 contains 14 residues. This CDR3 reads CASSPGTNTDTQYF. The CDR3 DNA sequence: TGCGCCAGCAGCCCCGGGACTAACACAGATACGCAGTATTTT.

The V and J genes are TRBV7-3 and TRBJ1-5; 7 bases are a match to TRBD1. CDR1 and CDR2 (germline): SGHTA, FQGTGA. V shed 5 bases and J 7 bases; nucleotides not matched to a gene: 5. CDR3 size: 13 residues. The CDR3, as DNA: TGTGCCAGCAGCCAGGGGGTAGGGCAGCCCCAGCATTTT. Its protein is CASSQGVGQPQHF.

This chain uses TRBV6-6 with TRBJ2-7; TRBD2 agrees at 8 bases. V shed 5 bases, J shed 7 bases, and the junction held 4 bases outside the gene matches. Germline V gene lookup returns CDR1 MNHNY and CDR2 SVGAGI (reference sequence). This CDR3 spans 12 amino acids. CDR3 loop: CASSPSGGEQYF. The CDR3 DNA follows: TGTGCCAGCAGTCCCTCGGGGGGGGAGCAGTACTTC.

This chain uses TRBV6-5 with TRBJ1-1; tentative D call: TRBD1 (5 bases). The CDR3 consists of 14 residues. The ends were cut back, 6 bases at V and 0 bases at J, with 11 bases in the middle. Germline V CDR1 and CDR2: MNHEY, SVGAGI. CDR3 loop: CASSSDSLNTEAFF. CDR3 sequence (DNA): TGTGCCAGCAGCAGCGACAGCCTGAACACTGAAGCTTTCTTT.

In its sample, this clone was seen a few times. CDR3 region: CAWTPGVEAFF. In DNA form, the CDR3 reads TGTGCCTGGACACCGGGGGTAGAGGCTTTCTTT. The gene calls are TRBV30 and TRBJ1-1, with D perhaps matching TRBD1 (5 bases). The CDR3 runs 11 residues. CDR1 and CDR2 (germline): GTSNPN, SVGIG (reference sequence). V was clipped by 4 bases and J by 11 bases, with 14 bases between them.

The gene calls are TRBV29-1 and TRBJ2-5; D possibly corresponds to TRBD2 (5 bases). V shed 6 bases and J shed 5 bases, with 16 bases lying between them. Germline lookup yields CDR1 SQVTM and CDR2 ANQGSEA. The CDR3 sequence is 13 residues long. CDR3 region: CSVAGRMGETQYF. CDR3 bases: TGCAGCGTGGCGGGCAGAATGGGGGAGACCCAGTACTTC.

The rearrangement joins TRBV6-5 to TRBJ2-1; TRBD1 matches at 7 bases. J lost 4 bases, V lost 0 bases, and 3 bases had no gene match. The V gene's germline CDR1 is MNHEY and CDR2 SVGAGI. The CDR3 runs 15 residues. The CDR3 nucleotides are TGTGCCAGCAGTTACTCCCCGGGACAGTACAATGAGCAGTTCTTC. Translating it yields CASSYSPGQYNEQFF.

V gene TRBV6-5 combines with J gene TRBJ2-6, with D hard to call. This CDR3 spans 14 amino acids. V dropped 0 bases and J dropped 9 bases, with 9 bases sitting between them. CDR1 MNHEY and CDR2 SVGAGI come from the germline V gene. The CDR3 spells CASSYSIADNVLTF. Written as DNA, the CDR3 is TGTGCCAGCAGTTACTCGATTGCAGACAACGTCCTGACTTTC.

This clone was picked up a small number of times. The genes are TRBV11-2 and TRBJ1-3; weak D call: TRBD1 (5 bases). The germline CDR1 and CDR2 sequences are SGHAT and FQNNGV. The CDR3 extends over 16 amino acids. V was pared by 4 bases and J by 4 bases, with 17 bases between. The CDR3 is CASSSSGGIKGNTIYF. The CDR3 DNA sequence: TGTGCCAGCAGCTCATCGGGGGGGATCAAGGGAAACACCATATATTTT.

This clone has only a few counts. The rearrangement uses TRBV7-2 and TRBJ2-1; D is unresolved. The germline CDR1 and CDR2 sequences are SGHTA and FQGNSA. With 5 bases removed from V and 6 bases from J, the gap between germline ends came to 11 bases. The CDR3 loop spans 13 amino acids. The CDR3 bases are TGTGCCAGCAGCCCCCAGTCTTCCAATGAGCAGTTCTTC. The encoded protein is CASSPQSSNEQFF.

V is TRBV4-3 and J is TRBJ2-7, with 9 bases that match TRBD1. The CDR3 length is 14 residues. V was clipped by 3 bases and J by 2 bases; unmatched bases: 2. CDR1 LGHNA and CDR2 YSLEER come from the germline V gene. The CDR3 sequence: CASSHGTGTYEQYF. CDR3 DNA sequence: TGCGCCAGCAGCCATGGGACAGGGACCTACGAGCAGTACTTC.

The chain recombines TRBV6-2 or TRBV6-3 with TRBJ2-3, with 8 bases that match TRBD1. V was pared by 3 bases and J by 14 bases, with 10 bases of the junction left unmatched. CDR1 is MNHEY and CDR2 is SVGEGT in the germline V gene. The CDR3 runs to 13 residues. CDR3 region: CASSYLETGVAYF. In DNA form, the CDR3 reads TGTGCCAGCAGTTATTTGGAGACAGGGGTTGCGTATTTT.

V usage is TRBV4-1 and J usage is TRBJ1-4, with D possibly being TRBD1 (5 bases). The CDR3 is made up of 15 amino acids. V was pared by 1 base and J by 2 bases, with 8 bases between. The germline gives CDR1 MGHRA, CDR2 YSYEKL. In DNA, the CDR3 is TGCGCCAGCAGCCAAGGGTCAGGGACTAATGAAAAACTGTTTTTT. Translated, it gives CASSQGSGTNEKLFF.

This clone was counted once. The chain employs TRBV5-5 and TRBJ1-2; TRBD1 is a possible D gene (5 bases). Looked up from germline, CDR1 is SGHKS and CDR2 is YYEKEE (reference sequence). Trimming cost V 4 bases and J 8 bases, with 21 bases left between them. The CDR3 consists of 15 residues. As DNA, the CDR3 is TGTGCCAGCAGCCCGCGGGGGGAGGGGATCAACGGCTACACCTTC. Amino acid sequence: CASSPRGEGINGYTF.

The chain couples TRBV7-9 to TRBJ2-5; 7 bases map to TRBD2. The CDR3 loop spans 13 amino acids. V shed 3 bases and J 4 bases; nucleotides not matched to a gene: 2. Germline-derived CDR1 and CDR2 are SEHNR and FQNEAQ (reference sequence). The CDR3 here is CASSFRGRETQYF. The CDR3 DNA reads TGTGCCAGCAGCTTTCGCGGGAGAGAGACCCAGTACTTC.

This clone was picked up one time. V usage is TRBV30 and J usage is TRBJ2-7; D may be TRBD2 (6 bases). The CDR3 runs 13 residues. The germline gives CDR1 GTSNPN, CDR2 SVGIG (reference sequence). V was trimmed by 2 bases and J by 4 bases, leaving 12 bases between them. CDR3 protein: CAWSWSEGYEQYF. CDR3 DNA sequence: TGTGCCTGGAGTTGGTCGGAGGGGTACGAGCAGTACTTC.

J is TRBJ1-5 and V is TRBV7-2, with 8 bases matching TRBD1. Germline V gene lookup returns CDR1 SGHTA and CDR2 FQGNSA. This CDR3 region has 15 residues. V lost 1 base and J lost 4; bases outside the gene matches: 3. In DNA form, the CDR3 reads TGTGCCAGCAGCTTAGGGGGACAGGTTAATCAGCCCCAGCATTTT. Translated, it gives CASSLGGQVNQPQHF.

This clone was found once. This chain links TRBV12-3 or TRBV12-4 with TRBJ1-5; no firm D call. CDR3 length: 12 residues. V lost 3 bases, J lost 5 bases, and 5 bases lay in between. The CDR3 coding sequence is TGTGCCAGCAGTTTCCACTATCAGCCCCAGCATTTT. Protein: CASSFHYQPQHF.

J is TRBJ1-1 and V is TRBV5-1; D not certain. CDR1 is SGHRS, CDR2 YFSETQ, per germline. The V gene lost 2 bases and the J gene lost 3 bases, with 8 bases spanning the gap. The length of the CDR3 is 13 residues. CDR3 loop: CASSFGGDTEAFF. Written as DNA, the CDR3 is TGCGCCAGCAGCTTCGGCGGAGACACTGAAGCTTTCTTT. The full variable domain, rest sourced from reference TRBV5-1 and TRBJ1-1, is KAGVTQTPRYLIKTRGQQVTLSCSPISGHRSVSWYQQTPGQGLQFLFEYFSETQRNKGNFPGRFSGRQFSNSRSEMNVSTLELGDSALYLCASSFGGDTEAFFGQGTRLTVV.

This clone was observed a handful of times. V is TRBV18 and J is TRBJ1-4; 7 bases match TRBD1. From germline, CDR1 is KGHSH and CDR2 LQKENI. This CDR3 spans 15 amino acids. V trimming: 3 bases; J trimming: 4 bases; junction bases outside the gene matches: 5. CDR3 bases: TGTGCCAGCTCACCTGGGGACAGCTATAATGAAAAACTGTTTTTT. Encoded protein: CASSPGDSYNEKLFF.

The chain employs TRBV6-2 or TRBV6-3 and TRBJ1-5, with D tentatively TRBD1 (6 bases). V lost 4 bases and J 14 bases, leaving 24 bases between the germline ends. CDR3 length equals 15 residues. Germline CDR1 MNHEY, CDR2 SVGEGT. The CDR3 sequence: CASSSTDRYISFKHF. The CDR3 DNA is TGTGCCAGCAGTTCCACCGACAGGTATATCAGCTTTAAGCATTTT.